These 15 T cell receptor beta chains were sequenced from one sample in a study of radiotherapy plus CTLA-4 blockade in lung cancer. Data came from immunoSEQ multiplex PCR; TCRdb stores just in-frame clones and leaves some out. The table lists roughly 46,000 clones, 70% to 80% of them singletons. Material: peripheral blood, obtained from a patient treated with radiotherapy plus ipilimumab. Every receptor here comes from a human donor with non-small cell lung cancer who had stable disease on radiotherapy plus ipilimumab.

This clone has just one count. V is TRBV6-1 and J is TRBJ1-4; 7 nucleotides line up with TRBD1. The CDR3 has 14 residues. V was pared by 7 bases and J by 2 bases, with 4 bases of the junction left unmatched. Germline CDR1 and CDR2: MNHNS and SASEGT. The CDR3 is CASNQGDTNEKLFF. The DNA for the CDR3 is TGTGCCAGCAATCAGGGGGATACTAATGAAAAACTGTTTTTT.

The chain combines TRBV29-1 with TRBJ1-1; D remains ambiguous. V lost 4 bases, J lost 1 base, and 4 bases lay in between. This CDR3 comprises 11 residues. CDR1 is SQVTM, CDR2 ANQGSEA, per germline. CDR3 residues: CSVGTNTEAFF. The CDR3 DNA reads TGCAGCGTTGGGACGAACACTGAAGCTTTCTTT.

The genes are TRBV15 and TRBJ1-2; D perhaps matches TRBD1 (6 bases). V gave up 0 bases and J gave up 4 bases, with 12 bases separating them. Germline CDR1 reads LNHNV; CDR2 reads YYDKDF (reference sequence). The CDR3 runs to 15 residues. This chain's CDR3 is CATSRDQRGGYGYTF. The CDR3, as DNA: TGTGCCACCAGCAGAGATCAGAGAGGGGGCTATGGCTACACCTTC. The full variable domain, with the rest looked up from reference TRBV15 and TRBJ1-2, is DAMVIQNPRYQVTQFGKPVTLSCSQTLNHNVMYWYQQKSSQAPKLLFHYYDKDFNNEADTPDNFQSRRPNTSFCFLDIRSPGLGDTAMYLCATSRDQRGGYGYTFGSGTRLTVV.

This clone has only one observation. The rearrangement uses TRBV6-6 and TRBJ2-7; 9 bases agree with TRBD2. This CDR3 region has 16 residues. From germline, CDR1 is MNHNY and CDR2 SVGAGI (reference sequence). J was trimmed by 0 bases and V by 4 bases; bases with no gene match: 7. CDR3 DNA sequence: TGTGCCAGCAGTTCCGGGGGAGCGGGGGGCTCCTACGAGCAGTACGTC. Translating it yields CASSSGGAGGSYEQYV.

The chain uses TRBV18 and TRBJ2-7, with D unresolved. CDR1 KGHSH and CDR2 LQKENI come from the germline V gene. This CDR3 region has 13 residues. The V gene lost 3 bases and the J gene lost 2 bases, with 8 bases spanning the gap. CDR3 in DNA: TGTGCCAGCTCACCGGGTGAAGCCTACGAGCAGTACGTC. It specifies CASSPGEAYEQYV.

V gene TRBV28 combines with J gene TRBJ1-2; the D is unclear. The CDR3 length is 13 residues. V lost 6 bases and J lost 2, with 10 bases in between. CDR1 MDHEN and CDR2 SYDVKM come from the germline V gene. The CDR3 DNA is TGTGCCAGCAGGATTAGGGCCAACTATGGCTACACCTTC. Translated: CASRIRANYGYTF.

The chain carries TRBV6-1 and TRBJ1-1; no clear D. Trimming took 6 bases from V and 7 from J, leaving 9 bases between them. The CDR3 runs 11 residues. Germline V lookup: CDR1 MNHNS, CDR2 SASEGT. The CDR3 reads CASSKGFEAFF. The CDR3 DNA is TGTGCCAGCAGCAAAGGGTTTGAAGCTTTCTTT.

The rearrangement uses TRBV11-2 and TRBJ2-5; D unclear. This CDR3 contains 15 residues. The germline V gene encodes CDR1 SGHAT and CDR2 FQNNGV. Trimming stripped 2 bases from V and 7 bases from J, with 17 bases between. The CDR3, as DNA: TGTGCCAGCAGCTTAAGAACAGTGGCCTATGGGACCCAGTACTTC. Amino acids: CASSLRTVAYGTQYF.

This chain uses TRBV19 with TRBJ1-2; D possibly corresponds to TRBD1 (6 bases). The V gene lost 3 bases and the J gene lost 4 bases, with 12 bases spanning the gap. Germline CDR1 reads LNHDA; CDR2 reads SQIVND (reference sequence). This CDR3 has 14 residues. CDR3 bases: TGTGCCAGTAGTATGGGGGGCAGCCGCTATGGCTACACCTTC. It codes for CASSMGGSRYGYTF.

The genes are TRBV11-3 and TRBJ1-1; D is undetermined. Trimming stripped 1 base from V and 0 bases from J, with 3 bases between. The CDR3 is 13 residues long. Germline V CDR1 and CDR2: SGHNT, YENEEA. The DNA for the CDR3 is TGTGCCAGCAGCTTAGGGTTGAACACTGAAGCTTTCTTT. Encoded protein: CASSLGLNTEAFF.

The chain employs TRBV19 and TRBJ2-3, with D uncertain. CDR3 length: 14 residues. Trimming removed 9 bases at V and 4 bases at J, with 17 bases between. Germline V lookup: CDR1 LNHDA, CDR2 SQIVND (reference sequence). The CDR3 DNA reads as TGTGCCAGCCGAGACGGTGGCTGGCCAGATACGCAGTATTTT. Translation: CASRDGGWPDTQYF. Based on the CDR3 plus reference TRBV19 and TRBJ2-3, the full variable domain is DGGITQSPKYLFRKEGQNVTLSCEQNLNHDAMYWYRQDPGQGLRLIYYSQIVNDFQKGDIAEGYSVSREKKESFPLTVTSAQKNPTAFYLCASRDGGWPDTQYFGPGTRLTVL.

This chain links TRBV18 with TRBJ1-2, with D possibly being TRBD1 (6 bases). Germline assignment: CDR1 KGHSH and CDR2 LQKENI. There are 15 residues in the CDR3. The V end was cut by 1 base, the J end by 2 bases, with 11 bases between. The CDR3 DNA reads TGTGCCAGCTCACCACGGGGGGGCGCGAACTATGGCTACACCTTC. It encodes CASSPRGGANYGYTF.

The chain combines TRBV10-3 with TRBJ2-2; D might be TRBD2 (6 bases). CDR1 is ENHRY and CDR2 is SYGVKD in the germline V gene. Trimming pared 3 bases from V and 5 bases from J, leaving 7 bases between. The length of the CDR3 is 13 residues. CDR3 DNA sequence: TGTGCCATCAGTGATGGAGGGACCGGGGAGCTGTTTTTT. Translation: CAISDGGTGELFF.

This clone was seen a few times. This sequence joins TRBV6-5 and TRBJ2-7; TRBD2 matches at 13 bases. Germline V gene data show CDR1 as MNHEY and CDR2 as SVGAGI. The V and J ends lost 2 bases and 4 bases, in that order; junction bases with no gene match: 2. CDR3 length equals 15 residues. CDR3: CASSYRTSGGYEQYF. In DNA, the CDR3 is TGTGCCAGCAGTTACCGGACTAGCGGGGGTTACGAGCAGTACTTC.

CDR3 coding DNA: TGTGCCAGCAGTGCGAGCGGGGGGGCCGTTGAGCAGTTCTTC. It yields the protein CASSASGGAVEQFF. The genes are TRBV6-4 and TRBJ2-1; 10 positions agree with TRBD2. The CDR3 extends over 14 amino acids. Germline values: CDR1 MRHNA, CDR2 SNTAGT. Losses at the gene ends were 4 bases for V and 9 bases for J; bases not matched to a gene: 6.